Following are 14 T cell receptor beta chains from one sample sequenced in a study of vaccination and CD4 T cells after COVID-19. No antigen has been assigned to these receptors. Specified treatment: roughly nine-day PBMC culture with coronavirus spike peptide pools or control peptides (ViraFEST assay). The Oncomine TCR Beta short-read assay sequenced DNA from cultured CD4+ T cells. TCRdb used MiXCR to reprocess the PCR reads, holding one entry per CDR3 protein. The data contain tens of thousands of distinct CDR3 sequences, around two thirds of them seen just once; the ten biggest clones take up less than 9%. The specimen sequenced was CD4+ T cells from blood, cultured in vitro. All receptors come from a human donor who had recovered from COVID-19.

This rearrangement joins TRBV6-5 to TRBJ1-2, with D perhaps matching TRBD1 (5 bases). The germline V gene has CDR1 MNHEY and CDR2 SVGAGI. Trimming took off 4 bases at V and 9 bases at J, with 12 bases between the two ends. The CDR3 extends over 12 amino acids. The CDR3 DNA reads as TGTGCCAGCAGTTCCCCTCAGGGTCGCTACACCTTC. This translates into CASSSPQGRYTF.

This clonotype showed up just a few times. This chain joins TRBV20-1 and TRBJ2-3, with TRBD2 matching over 12 bases. CDR3 length: 14 residues. The germline V gene has CDR1 DFQATT and CDR2 SNEGSKA (reference sequence). V trimming: 6 bases; J trimming: 6 bases; junction bases outside the gene matches: 7. DNA for the CDR3: TGCAGTGCGGAACTAGCGGGAGGCCCCGATACGCAGTATTTT. It codes for CSAELAGGPDTQYF.

This chain links TRBV12-3 or TRBV12-4 with TRBJ1-3, with D unresolved. Deletions cut 6 bases from V and 1 base from J, with 10 bases between. The CDR3 is 14 amino acids. CDR3 nucleotides: TGTGCCAGCAGATCTACCAATTCTGGAAACACCATATATTTT. Its translation: CASRSTNSGNTIYF.

The genes are TRBV6-1 and TRBJ1-5; TRBD1 aligns across 9 bases. Germline CDR1 reads MNHNS; CDR2 reads SASEGT. The length of the CDR3 is 15 residues. Unmatched junction bases numbered 5, after V lost 1 base and J lost 7 bases. The CDR3 sequence: CASSEVLTGGQPQHF. As DNA, the CDR3 is TGTGCCAGCAGTGAAGTCTTGACAGGGGGACAGCCCCAGCATTTT.

The chain employs TRBV20-1 and TRBJ1-5; TRBD1 matches at 10 bases. Germline lookup yields CDR1 DFQATT and CDR2 SNEGSKA (reference sequence). After removal of 3 bases from V and 5 bases from J, the junction contained 7 bases not matched to a gene. This CDR3 contains 15 residues. The DNA of the CDR3 is TGCAGTGCTAGGTGGGGACAGGGGCTTTATCAGCCCCAGCATTTT. Protein product: CSARWGQGLYQPQHF.

This chain joins TRBV30 and TRBJ2-3, with 13 positions matching TRBD2. CDR3 length equals 14 residues. Germline loops: CDR1 GTSNPN, CDR2 SVGIG (reference sequence). The J segment lost 2 bases and the V segment lost 7 bases, leaving 3 bases of the junction unmatched. CDR3 sequence reads: CALGTSGNTDTQYF. The DNA of the CDR3 is TGTGCCTTAGGGACTAGCGGGAACACAGATACGCAGTATTTT. Filled out from reference TRBV30 and TRBJ2-3, the complete variable domain reads SQTIHQWPATLVQPVGSPLSLECTVEGTSNPNLYWYRQAAGRGLQLLFYSVGIGQISSEVPQNLSASRPQDRQFILSSKKLLLSDSGFYLCALGTSGNTDTQYFGPGTRLTVL.

The chain recombines TRBV6-1 with TRBJ2-2, with 8 bases lining up with TRBD2. The J segment lost 4 bases and the V segment lost 8 bases, leaving 9 bases of the junction unmatched. The CDR3 extends over 15 amino acids. The germline V gene has CDR1 MNHNS and CDR2 SASEGT. The CDR3 region has the DNA TGTGCCAGCCCGAACGGGAGGGCCGTCACCGGGGAGCTGTTTTTT. Protein product: CASPNGRAVTGELFF.

The chain recombines TRBV6-1 with TRBJ2-3; weak D call: TRBD2 (6 bases). The V end lost 5 bases, the J end lost 1 base, and 19 bases lay between the germline ends. CDR3 length: 17 residues. CDR1 is MNHNS, CDR2 SASEGT, per germline. This chain's CDR3 is CASSPRGSGLGTDTQYF. In DNA, the CDR3 is TGTGCCAGCAGTCCCCGGGGTAGCGGCCTTGGCACAGATACGCAGTATTTT.

This clonotype has a handful of counts. The chain uses TRBV24-1 and TRBJ2-1; D remains ambiguous. This CDR3 region has 14 residues. V lost 1 base, J lost 5 bases, and 8 bases lay in between. Looked up from germline, CDR1 is KGHDR and CDR2 is SFDVKD. Written as DNA, the CDR3 is TGTGCCACCAGTGATTTTGGAGACCACAATGAGCAGTTCTTC. This encodes CATSDFGDHNEQFF.

J is TRBJ1-5 and V is TRBV24-1, with a weak D call TRBD1 (5 bases). This CDR3 contains 12 residues. Germline V gene data show CDR1 as KGHDR and CDR2 as SFDVKD. V was cut by 5 bases and J by 5 bases, with 6 bases left in between. CDR3 DNA sequence: TGTGCCACCAGTGGGGGGGATCAGCCCCAGCATTTT. Amino acid sequence: CATSGGDQPQHF.

V and J are TRBV20-1 and TRBJ1-1, with 8 bases aligning to TRBD1. The CDR3 spans 12 residues. The trim removed 7 bases at V and 4 bases at J, leaving 5 bases unmatched. CDR1 is DFQATT and CDR2 is SNEGSKA in the germline V gene (reference sequence). CDR3 in DNA: TGCAGTGGCAGGGGGCGGAGCACTGAAGCTTTCTTT. Translated: CSGRGRSTEAFF.

The chain uses TRBV2 and TRBJ2-5, with 8 bases identical to TRBD1. The germline gives CDR1 SNHLY, CDR2 FYNNEI. The CDR3 has 14 residues. V shed 6 bases and J 10 bases; nucleotides not matched to a gene: 13. The CDR3 loop is CASRVTGGSYRQYF. DNA for the CDR3: TGTGCCAGCAGAGTTACAGGGGGGTCGTATCGCCAGTACTTC.

The chain has TRBV14 and TRBJ2-1, with a weak D call TRBD1 (6 bases). CDR1 and CDR2 (germline): SGHDN, FVKESK. V lost 3 bases and J 13 bases, leaving 16 bases between the germline ends. The CDR3 contains 13 residues. The CDR3 bases are TGTGCCAGCAGCCAGCACGACAGGTCCACACAGTTCTTC. Its translation: CASSQHDRSTQFF.

The chain couples TRBV28 to TRBJ2-3; weak D call: TRBD2 (7 bases). Germline lookup yields CDR1 MDHEN and CDR2 SYDVKM. Trimming pared 5 bases from V and 0 bases from J, leaving 15 bases between. This CDR3 is 16 amino acids long. The CDR3: CASSPTGGSSTDTQYF. The CDR3 DNA is TGTGCCAGCAGTCCAACGGGGGGCTCTAGCACAGATACGCAGTATTTT.